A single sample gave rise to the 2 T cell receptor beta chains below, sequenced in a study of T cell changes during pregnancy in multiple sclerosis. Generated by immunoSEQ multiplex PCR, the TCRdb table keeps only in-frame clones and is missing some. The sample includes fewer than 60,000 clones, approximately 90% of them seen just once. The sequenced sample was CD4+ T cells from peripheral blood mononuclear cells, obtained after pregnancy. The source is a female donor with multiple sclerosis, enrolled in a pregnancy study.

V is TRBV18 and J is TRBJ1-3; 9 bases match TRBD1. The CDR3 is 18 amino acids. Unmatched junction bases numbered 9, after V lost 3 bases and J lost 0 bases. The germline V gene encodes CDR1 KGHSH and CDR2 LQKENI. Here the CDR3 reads CASSPDRGIRPSGNTIYF. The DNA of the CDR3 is TGTGCCAGCTCACCGGACAGGGGAATTAGACCCTCTGGAAACACCATATATTTT.

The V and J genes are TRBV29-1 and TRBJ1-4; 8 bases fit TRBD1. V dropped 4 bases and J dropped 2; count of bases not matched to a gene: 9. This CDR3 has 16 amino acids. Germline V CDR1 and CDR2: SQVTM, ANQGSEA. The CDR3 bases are TGCAGCGTTGCAGTCCCGGGACAGGTTACTAATGAAAAACTGTTTTTT. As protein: CSVAVPGQVTNEKLFF.